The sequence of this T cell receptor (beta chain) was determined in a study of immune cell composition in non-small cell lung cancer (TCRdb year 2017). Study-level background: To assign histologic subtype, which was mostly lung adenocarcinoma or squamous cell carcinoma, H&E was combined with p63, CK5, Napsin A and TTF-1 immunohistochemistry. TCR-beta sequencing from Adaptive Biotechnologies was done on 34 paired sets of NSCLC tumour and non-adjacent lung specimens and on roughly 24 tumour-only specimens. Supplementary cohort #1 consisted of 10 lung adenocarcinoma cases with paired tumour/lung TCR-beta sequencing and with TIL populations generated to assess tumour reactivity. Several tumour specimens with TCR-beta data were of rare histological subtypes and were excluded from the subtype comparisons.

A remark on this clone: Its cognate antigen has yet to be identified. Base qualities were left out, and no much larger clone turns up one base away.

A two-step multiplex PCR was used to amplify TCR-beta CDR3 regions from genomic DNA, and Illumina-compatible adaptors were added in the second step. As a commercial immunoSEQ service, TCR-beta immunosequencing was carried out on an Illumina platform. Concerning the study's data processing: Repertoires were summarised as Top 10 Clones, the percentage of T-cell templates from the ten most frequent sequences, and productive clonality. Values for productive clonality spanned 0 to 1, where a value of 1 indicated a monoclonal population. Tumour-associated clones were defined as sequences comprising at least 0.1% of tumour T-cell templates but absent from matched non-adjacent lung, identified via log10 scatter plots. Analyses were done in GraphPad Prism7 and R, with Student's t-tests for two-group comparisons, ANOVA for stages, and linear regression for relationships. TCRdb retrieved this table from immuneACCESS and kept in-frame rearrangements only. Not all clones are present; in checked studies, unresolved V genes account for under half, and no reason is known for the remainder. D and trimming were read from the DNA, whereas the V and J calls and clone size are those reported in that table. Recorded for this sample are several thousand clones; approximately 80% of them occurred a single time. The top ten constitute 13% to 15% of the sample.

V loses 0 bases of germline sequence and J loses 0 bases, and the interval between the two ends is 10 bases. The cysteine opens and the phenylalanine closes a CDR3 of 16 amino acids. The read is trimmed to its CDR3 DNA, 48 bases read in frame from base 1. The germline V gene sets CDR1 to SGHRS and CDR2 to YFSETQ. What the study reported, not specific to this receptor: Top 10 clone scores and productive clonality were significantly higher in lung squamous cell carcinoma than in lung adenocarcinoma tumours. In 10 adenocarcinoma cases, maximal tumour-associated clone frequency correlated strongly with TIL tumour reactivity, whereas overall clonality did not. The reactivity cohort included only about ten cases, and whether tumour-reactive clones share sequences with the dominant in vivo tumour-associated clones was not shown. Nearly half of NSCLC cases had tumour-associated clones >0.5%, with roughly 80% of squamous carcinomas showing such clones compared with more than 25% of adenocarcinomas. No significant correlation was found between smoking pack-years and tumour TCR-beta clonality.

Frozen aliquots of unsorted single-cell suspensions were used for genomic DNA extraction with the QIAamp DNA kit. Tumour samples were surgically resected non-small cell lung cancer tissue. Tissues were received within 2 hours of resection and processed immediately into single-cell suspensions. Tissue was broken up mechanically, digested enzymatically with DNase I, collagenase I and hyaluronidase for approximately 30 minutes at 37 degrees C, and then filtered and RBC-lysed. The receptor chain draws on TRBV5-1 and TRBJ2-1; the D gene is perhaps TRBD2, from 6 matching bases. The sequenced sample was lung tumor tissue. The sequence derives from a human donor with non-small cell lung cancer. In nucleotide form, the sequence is TGCGCCAGCAGCTTGGCCGCGGGGATCTCCTACAATGAGCAGTTCTTC. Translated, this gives CASSLAAGISYNEQFF.